This is a list of T cell receptor beta chains from one sample in a study of blood T cell repertoires in COVID-19. Sequencing was performed with immunoSEQ multiplex PCR; in TCRdb, only in-frame clones are kept and a portion is missing. The data contain 130,000 or so clones, about 79% of them seen just once; the ten biggest clones take up approximately 8.4%. Sequences were obtained from PBMCs or T cells enriched from blood (not recorded which). The source of these receptors is a man aged 50 to 60 who had recovered from COVID-19. Each CDR3 is given with its conserved first and last residue.

j_call v_call cdr3_aa
TRBJ1-2 TRBV20-1 CSARENSLF
TRBJ1-1 TRBV12-3/TRBV12-4 CASSLPLNTEAFF
TRBJ2-7 TRBV25-1 CASGHGGHTPYEQYF
TRBJ1-4 TRBV6-5 CASRGVATNEKLFF
TRBJ2-3 TRBV9 CASRSPVSTDTQYF
TRBJ2-7 TRBV29-1 CSVSGTSGGYEQYF
TRBJ2-3 TRBV7-2 CASSLRERADTQYF
TRBJ2-2 TRBV11-1 CASSWGQGDTGELFF
TRBJ2-1 TRBV6-6 CASSPRGKTNNEQFF
TRBJ2-2 TRBV6-4 CASRPGTSGNTGELFF
TRBJ2-3 TRBV7-3 CASSLNKRGTDTQYF
TRBJ2-3 TRBV6-1 CASSEGGGDSDTQYF
TRBJ2-3 TRBV15 CATREQGGGTDTQYF
TRBJ1-5 TRBV28 CASSSPGTGFGNQPQHF
TRBJ2-7 TRBV6-2/TRBV6-3 CASSSNRETTYYEQYF
TRBJ2-7 TRBV7-9 CASSERDRQYF
TRBJ1-4 TRBV7-6 CASSSTGTRPFEKLFF
TRBJ1-6 TRBV9 CASSADRGDSPLHF
TRBJ1-3 TRBV9 CASSVTGDDSGNTIYF
TRBJ1-4 TRBV4-1 CASSQDGAYNEKLFF
TRBJ1-4 TRBV7-8 CASSSSRREEKLFF
TRBJ1-4 TRBV5-1 CASSLGDRDNEKLFF
TRBJ1-1 TRBV7-3 CASSIQVNTEAFF
TRBJ1-5 TRBV7-3 CASSLVFYRGFGNQPQHF
TRBJ1-1 TRBV5-5 CASSWGQGGTEAFF
TRBJ2-7 TRBV10-3 CAIEDQAYEQYF
TRBJ1-5 TRBV16 CASSPDRGGANQPQHF
TRBJ2-6 TRBV7-2 CASSLDLRSSGANVLTF
TRBJ2-5 TRBV18 CASSPPAGDAETQYF
TRBJ1-1 TRBV7-9 CASSFGTVASTEAFF
TRBJ2-3 TRBV28 CASRGPGDTDTQYF
TRBJ2-7 TRBV12-1 CASSSPGADYEQYF
TRBJ2-3 TRBV28 CASSRDRVADTQYF
TRBJ2-7 TRBV7-2 CASRGGQSYEQYF
TRBJ1-4 TRBV4-3 CASSQDTGGNEKLFF
TRBJ1-1 TRBV19 CASSIYRGQTEAFF
TRBJ1-4 TRBV3-1/TRBV3-2 CASSANSGAANEKLFF
TRBJ2-6 TRBV28 CASSITGIGAGANVLTF
TRBJ1-2 TRBV2 CASSESRRYTF
TRBJ1-4 TRBV7-6 CASSKTGTGNREKLFF
TRBJ2-2 TRBV9 CASSVGSPGELFF
TRBJ2-7 TRBV4-1 CASSPILGQGPTYEQYF
TRBJ1-2 TRBV7-2 CASSSGQGNFYGYTF
TRBJ2-5 TRBV2 CASREDSQETQYF
TRBJ2-1 TRBV19 CASKRGGAYNEQFF
TRBJ1-2 TRBV4-3 CASSQEWGGAEGYTF
TRBJ1-5 TRBV3-1/TRBV3-2 CASSKTGVGDQPQHF
TRBJ2-3 TRBV19 CASSRPTGTQYF
TRBJ1-1 TRBV6-5 CASSRVWDTEAFF